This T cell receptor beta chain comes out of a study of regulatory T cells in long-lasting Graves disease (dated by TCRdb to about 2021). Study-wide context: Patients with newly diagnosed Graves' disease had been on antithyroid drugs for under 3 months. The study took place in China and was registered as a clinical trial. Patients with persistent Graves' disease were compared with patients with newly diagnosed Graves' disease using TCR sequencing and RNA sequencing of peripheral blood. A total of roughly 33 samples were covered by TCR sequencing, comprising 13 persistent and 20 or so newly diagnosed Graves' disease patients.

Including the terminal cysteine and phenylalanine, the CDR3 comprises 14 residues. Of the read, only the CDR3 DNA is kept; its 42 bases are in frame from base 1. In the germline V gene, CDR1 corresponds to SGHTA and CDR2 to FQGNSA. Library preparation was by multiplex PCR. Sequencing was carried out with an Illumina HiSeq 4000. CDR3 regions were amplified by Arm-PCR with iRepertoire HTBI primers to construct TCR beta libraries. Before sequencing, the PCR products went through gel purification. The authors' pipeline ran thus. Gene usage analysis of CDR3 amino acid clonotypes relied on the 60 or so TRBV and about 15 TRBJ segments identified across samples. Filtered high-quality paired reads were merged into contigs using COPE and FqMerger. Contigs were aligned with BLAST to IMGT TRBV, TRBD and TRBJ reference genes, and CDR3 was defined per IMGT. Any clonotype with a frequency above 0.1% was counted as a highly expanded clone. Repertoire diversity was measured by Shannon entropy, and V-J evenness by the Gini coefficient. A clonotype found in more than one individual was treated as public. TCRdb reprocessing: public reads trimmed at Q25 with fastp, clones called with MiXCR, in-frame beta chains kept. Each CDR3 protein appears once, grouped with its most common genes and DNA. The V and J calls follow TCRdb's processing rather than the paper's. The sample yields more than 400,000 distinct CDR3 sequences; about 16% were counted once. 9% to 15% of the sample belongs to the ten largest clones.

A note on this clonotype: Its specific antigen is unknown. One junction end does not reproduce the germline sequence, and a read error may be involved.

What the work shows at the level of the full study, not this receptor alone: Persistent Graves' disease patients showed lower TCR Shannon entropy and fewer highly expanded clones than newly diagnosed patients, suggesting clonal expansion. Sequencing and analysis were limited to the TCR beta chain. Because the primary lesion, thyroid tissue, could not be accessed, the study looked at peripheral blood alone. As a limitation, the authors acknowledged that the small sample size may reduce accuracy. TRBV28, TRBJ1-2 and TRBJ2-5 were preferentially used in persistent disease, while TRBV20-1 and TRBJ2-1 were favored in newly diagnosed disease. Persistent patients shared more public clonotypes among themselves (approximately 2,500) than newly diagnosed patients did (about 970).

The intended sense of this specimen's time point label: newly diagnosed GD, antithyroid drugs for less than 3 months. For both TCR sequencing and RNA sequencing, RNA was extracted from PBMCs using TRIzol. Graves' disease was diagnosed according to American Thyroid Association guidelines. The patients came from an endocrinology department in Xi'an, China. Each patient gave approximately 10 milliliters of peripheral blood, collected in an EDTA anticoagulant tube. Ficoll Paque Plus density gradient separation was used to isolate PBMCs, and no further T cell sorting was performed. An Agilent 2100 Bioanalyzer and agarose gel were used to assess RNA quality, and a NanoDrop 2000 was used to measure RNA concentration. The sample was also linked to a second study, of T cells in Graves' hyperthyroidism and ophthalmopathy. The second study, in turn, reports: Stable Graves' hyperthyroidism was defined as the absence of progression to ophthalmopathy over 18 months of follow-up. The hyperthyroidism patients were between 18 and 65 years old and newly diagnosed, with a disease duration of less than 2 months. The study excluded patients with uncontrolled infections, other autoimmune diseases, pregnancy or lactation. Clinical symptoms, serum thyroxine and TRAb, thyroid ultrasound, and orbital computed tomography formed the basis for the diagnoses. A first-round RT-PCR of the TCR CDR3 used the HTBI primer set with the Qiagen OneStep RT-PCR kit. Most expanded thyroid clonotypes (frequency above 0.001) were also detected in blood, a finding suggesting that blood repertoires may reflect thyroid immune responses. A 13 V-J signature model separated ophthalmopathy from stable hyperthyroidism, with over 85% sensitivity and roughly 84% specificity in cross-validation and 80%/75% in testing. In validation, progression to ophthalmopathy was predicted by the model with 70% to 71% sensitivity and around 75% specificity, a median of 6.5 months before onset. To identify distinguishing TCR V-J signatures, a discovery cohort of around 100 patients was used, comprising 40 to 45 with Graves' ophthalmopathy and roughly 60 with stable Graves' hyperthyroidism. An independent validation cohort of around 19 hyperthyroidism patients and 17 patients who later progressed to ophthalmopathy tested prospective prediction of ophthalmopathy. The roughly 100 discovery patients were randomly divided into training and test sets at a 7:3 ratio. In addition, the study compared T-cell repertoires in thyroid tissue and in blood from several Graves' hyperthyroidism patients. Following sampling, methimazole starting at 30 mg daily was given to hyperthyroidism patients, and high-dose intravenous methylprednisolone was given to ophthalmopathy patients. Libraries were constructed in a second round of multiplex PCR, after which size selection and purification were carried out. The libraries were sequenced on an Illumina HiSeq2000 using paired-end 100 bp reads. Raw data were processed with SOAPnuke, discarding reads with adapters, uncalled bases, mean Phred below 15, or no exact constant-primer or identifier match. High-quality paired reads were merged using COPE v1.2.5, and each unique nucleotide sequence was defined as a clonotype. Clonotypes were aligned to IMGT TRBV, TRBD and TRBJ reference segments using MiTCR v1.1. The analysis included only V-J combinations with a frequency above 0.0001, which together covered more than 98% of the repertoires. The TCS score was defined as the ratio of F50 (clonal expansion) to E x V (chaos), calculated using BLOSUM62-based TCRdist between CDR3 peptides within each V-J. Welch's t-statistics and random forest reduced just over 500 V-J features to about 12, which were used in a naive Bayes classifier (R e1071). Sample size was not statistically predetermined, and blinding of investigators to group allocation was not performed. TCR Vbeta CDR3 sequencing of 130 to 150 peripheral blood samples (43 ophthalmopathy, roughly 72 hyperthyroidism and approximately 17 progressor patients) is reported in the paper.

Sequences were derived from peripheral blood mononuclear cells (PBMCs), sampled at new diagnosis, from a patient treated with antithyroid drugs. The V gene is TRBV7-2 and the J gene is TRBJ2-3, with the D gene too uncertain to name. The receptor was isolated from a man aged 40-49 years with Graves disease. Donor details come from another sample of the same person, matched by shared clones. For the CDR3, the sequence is CASSLEAVGSLSLF. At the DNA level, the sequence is TGTGCCAGCAGCTTAGAGGCGGTTGGGTCCCTCTCCCTATTT.